Listed here are 21 T cell receptor beta chains from one sample, sequenced in a study of patients with pleural tuberculosis. TCRdb ran MiXCR on the reads and lists one entry per CDR3 protein. This table holds some 48,000 distinct CDR3 sequences, approximately 7.9% found once. These receptors were obtained from a human donor with pleural tuberculosis.

This clonotype was detected many times. The chain recombines TRBV11-1 with TRBJ1-1; the match to TRBD1 covers 8 bases. The CDR3 runs 15 residues. Trimming at V came to 6 bases and at J to 1 base, leaving 7 bases not matched to a gene. Looked up from germline, CDR1 is SGHAT and CDR2 is FQDESV (reference sequence). The CDR3 region is CASSSWTGKNTEAFF. The DNA of the CDR3 is TGTGCCAGCAGTTCGTGGACAGGGAAGAACACTGAAGCTTTCTTT.

This clonotype showed up many times. The chain is built from TRBV12-3 or TRBV12-4 and TRBJ2-7, with no clear D. V was trimmed by 3 bases and J by 3 bases, leaving 3 bases between them. CDR3 size: 11 residues. This CDR3 is CASSLNYEQYF. The CDR3 nucleotides are TGTGCCAGCAGTTTGAACTACGAGCAGTACTTC.

This clonotype was seen many times. This chain links TRBV11-1 with TRBJ1-5, with D hard to call. The V and J ends lost 2 bases and 4 bases respectively, with 9 bases between them. This CDR3 comprises 14 residues. CDR1 is SGHAT and CDR2 is FQDESV in the germline V gene (reference sequence). The chain's CDR3 is CASSLNTGNQPQHF. In nucleotides, the CDR3 is TGTGCCAGCAGCTTAAATACGGGGAATCAGCCCCAGCATTTT.

This clonotype has a count of ten or more. The rearrangement uses TRBV2 and TRBJ2-3, with no clear D. CDR1 is SNHLY and CDR2 is FYNNEI in the germline V gene. The length of the CDR3 is 10 residues. V dropped 4 bases and J dropped 6 bases, with 2 bases sitting between them. The CDR3 nucleotides are TGTGCCAGCAGTGGGGATACGCAGTATTTT. Amino acids: CASSGDTQYF.

The sample holds many counts of this clonotype. The chain carries TRBV7-1 and TRBJ1-4; no clear D gene. TRBV7-1 is reported as an ORF; its role is uncertain. V was shortened by 2 bases and J by 5 bases, with 18 bases between the two germline ends. The length of the CDR3 is 17 residues. This chain's CDR3 is CASSSNPGTAWNEKLFF. CDR3 sequence (DNA): TGTGCCAGCAGCTCAAACCCCGGTACCGCCTGGAATGAAAAACTGTTTTTT.

This clonotype has just a few counts. This chain links TRBV19 with TRBJ2-1; no firm D call. The germline V gene encodes CDR1 LNHDA and CDR2 SQIVND (reference sequence). V shed 0 bases and J shed 2 bases, with 11 bases lying between them. The CDR3 extends over 16 amino acids. CDR3 sequence reads: CASSIDLAATYNEQFF. In nucleotides, the CDR3 is TGTGCCAGTAGTATAGATCTGGCGGCTACCTACAATGAGCAGTTCTTC.

This rearrangement joins TRBV3-1 to TRBJ2-3; no clear D. CDR1 and CDR2 (germline): LGHDT, YNNKEL (reference sequence). Trimming cost V 0 bases and J 5 bases, with 12 bases left between them. There are 15 residues in the CDR3. Written as DNA, the CDR3 is TGTGCCAGCAGCCAAGATCCCCCATCGGTAGATACGCAGTATTTT. Translation gives CASSQDPPSVDTQYF.

This clonotype was recorded at least ten times. The gene calls are TRBV6-2 or TRBV6-3 and TRBJ2-1; TRBD2 agrees at 8 bases. Germline CDR1 reads MNHEY; CDR2 reads SVGEGT. Trimming at V came to 1 base and at J to 0 bases, leaving 2 bases not matched to a gene. The length of the CDR3 is 16 residues. The CDR3 region is CASSYYGTSSYNEQFF. Here the CDR3 DNA reads TGTGCCAGCAGTTACTATGGGACTAGCTCCTACAATGAGCAGTTCTTC.

This clonotype was observed a handful of times. J is TRBJ2-5 and V is TRBV7-1; D is tentatively TRBD1 or TRBD2 (5 bases each). TRBV7-1 is an ORF, with its function uncertain. CDR3 length: 17 amino acids. Trimming removed 3 bases at V and 10 bases at J, with 27 bases between. This CDR3 is CASSSLEVGEYGRGQYF. In DNA, the CDR3 is TGTGCCAGCAGCTCCCTGGAAGTGGGGGAGTACGGTCGTGGCCAGTACTTC.

To note about this clonotype: At one boundary the junction diverges from the germline segment, which might be a read error. The chain employs TRBV20-1 and TRBJ1-4; 10 bases are a match to TRBD1. Per the germline V gene, CDR1 is DFQATT and CDR2 is SNEGSKA (reference sequence). The CDR3 has 14 amino acids. CDR3 DNA: TGCGGTGCTAGACGCGGGACAGGGGATGAAAAACTGTTTTTT. This sequence encodes CGARRGTGDEKLFF.

Details on this clonotype: This may stem from a read error, because a much larger clone lies one nucleotide away. The chain carries TRBV20-1 and TRBJ2-3; D call uncertain. Per the germline V gene, CDR1 is DFQATT and CDR2 is SNEGSKA (reference sequence). V was trimmed by 5 bases and J by 0 bases, leaving 15 bases between them. CDR3 length equals 15 residues. The CDR3 spells CSAGNRYGSTDTQYF. CDR3 nucleotides: TGCAGTGCTGGTAATCGGTATGGTAGCACAGATACGCAGTATTTT.

This clonotype was seen many times. The chain carries TRBV20-1 and TRBJ2-1, with D perhaps being TRBD1 or TRBD2 (5 bases each). Germline CDR1 is DFQATT and CDR2 is SNEGSKA (reference sequence). Trimming took 1 base from V and 3 from J, leaving 13 bases between them. This CDR3 has 15 residues. The CDR3 reads CSARGDPSNYNEQFF. The CDR3, as DNA: TGCAGTGCTAGAGGGGACCCTTCGAACTACAATGAGCAGTTCTTC.

Of note for this clonotype: A much larger clone differs from this one at a single base, so this may be a read error. CDR3 in DNA: TGTGCCAGCAGCTTATGGCGGGGTCAGAATGAGCAGTTCTTC. Encoded protein: CASSLWRGQNEQFF. J is TRBJ2-1 and V is TRBV11-2; D may be TRBD2 (6 bases). The CDR3 runs to 14 residues. Looked up from germline, CDR1 is SGHAT and CDR2 is FQNNGV. Trimming took 2 bases from V and 7 from J, leaving 12 bases between them.

Many counts were recorded for this clonotype. The chain uses TRBV12-3 or TRBV12-4 and TRBJ2-3; a weak D match, TRBD1 (6 bases). Trimming removed 6 bases at V and 1 base at J, with 14 bases between. This CDR3 has 15 residues. DNA of the CDR3: TGTGCCAGCAGCCCAAGGACAGACGGCACAGATACGCAGTATTTT. It translates to CASSPRTDGTDTQYF.

The CDR3 sequence: CASSLSGNNEKLFF. In DNA, the CDR3 is TGTGCCAGCAGTTTATCGGGAAATAATGAAAAACTGTTTTTT. The chain has TRBV12-3 or TRBV12-4 and TRBJ1-4; D is unresolved. V shed 2 bases and J shed 4 bases, with 8 bases lying between them. The CDR3 spans 14 residues.

This clonotype was observed a few times. V gene TRBV11-2 combines with J gene TRBJ2-2, with D unresolved. This CDR3 has 12 residues. The V and J ends lost 2 bases and 4 bases respectively, with 2 bases between them. Germline lookup yields CDR1 SGHAT and CDR2 FQNNGV. For the CDR3, the DNA is TGTGCCAGCAGCTTACGCACCGGGGAGCTGTTTTTT. This gives the protein CASSLRTGELFF.

This clonotype was seen a handful of times. The rearrangement joins TRBV29-1 to TRBJ2-3, with TRBD2 matching over 10 bases. The CDR3 is made up of 15 amino acids. V lost 7 bases to trimming and J lost 3 bases; unmatched junction nucleotides: 10. The V gene's germline CDR1 is SQVTM and CDR2 ANQGSEA. For the CDR3, the DNA is TGCAGCGCTGGCCCTCTAGCGGGAGAAACAGATACGCAGTATTTT. It encodes CSAGPLAGETDTQYF.

Remarks on this clonotype: The junction differs from germline at one of its ends, possibly a read error. This chain links TRBV2 with TRBJ2-7; D is possibly TRBD1 (6 bases). Germline assignment: CDR1 SNHLY and CDR2 FYNNEI. The CDR3 spans 15 residues. The CDR3 region is CASRGTSPSSYERYF. The CDR3 nucleotides are TGTGCCAGCAGGGGGACAAGCCCGAGCTCCTACGAGCGGTACTTC.

This clonotype was seen at least ten times. The V and J genes are TRBV11-1 and TRBJ2-5; D possibly matches TRBD1 or TRBD2 (5 bases each). The germline gives CDR1 SGHAT, CDR2 FQDESV (reference sequence). The CDR3 loop spans 17 amino acids. Between the trimmed V and J ends, which lost 0 bases and 5 bases, there was a span of 19 bases. The CDR3 region is CASSLAGPGLARETQYF. The CDR3 DNA sequence: TGTGCCAGCAGCTTAGCAGGTCCGGGGCTAGCTCGGGAGACCCAGTACTTC.

A few counts support this clonotype. The chain employs TRBV10-3 and TRBJ2-3; 10 bases agree with TRBD2. The CDR3 totals 14 residues. V trimming: 3 bases; J trimming: 6 bases; junction bases outside the gene matches: 3. Germline values: CDR1 ENHRY, CDR2 SYGVKD. CDR3 DNA: TGTGCCATCAGTGAATCTAGCGGGAGTGATACGCAGTATTTT. Translation gives CAISESSGSDTQYF.

This clonotype was recorded at least ten times. This chain joins TRBV12-3 or TRBV12-4 and TRBJ1-5; TRBD1 is a possible D gene (6 bases). The CDR3 contains 15 residues. Trimming stripped 5 bases from V and 7 bases from J, with 18 bases between. The CDR3 DNA follows: TGTGCCAGCAGTCTTCACCTGGGGGCAGGACAGCCCCAGCATTTT. Translated, it gives CASSLHLGAGQPQHF.